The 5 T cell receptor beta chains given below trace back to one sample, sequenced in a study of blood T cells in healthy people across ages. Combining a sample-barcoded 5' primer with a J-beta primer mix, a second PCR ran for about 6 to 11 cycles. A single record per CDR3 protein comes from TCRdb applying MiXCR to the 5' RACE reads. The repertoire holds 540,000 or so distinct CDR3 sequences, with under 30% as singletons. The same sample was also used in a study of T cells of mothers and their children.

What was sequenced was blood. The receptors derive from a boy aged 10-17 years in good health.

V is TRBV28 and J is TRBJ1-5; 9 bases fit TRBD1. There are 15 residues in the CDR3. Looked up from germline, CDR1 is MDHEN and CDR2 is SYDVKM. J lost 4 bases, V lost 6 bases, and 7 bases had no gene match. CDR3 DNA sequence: TGTGCCAGCAGCCCTCTGACAGGGGGGAATCAGCCCCAGCATTTT. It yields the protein CASSPLTGGNQPQHF. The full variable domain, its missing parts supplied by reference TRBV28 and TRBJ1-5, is DVKVTQSSRYLVKRTGEKVFLECVQDMDHENMFWYRQDPGLGLRLIYFSYDVKMKEKGDIPEGYSVSREKKERFSLILESASTNQTSMYLCASSPLTGGNQPQHFGDGTRLSIL.

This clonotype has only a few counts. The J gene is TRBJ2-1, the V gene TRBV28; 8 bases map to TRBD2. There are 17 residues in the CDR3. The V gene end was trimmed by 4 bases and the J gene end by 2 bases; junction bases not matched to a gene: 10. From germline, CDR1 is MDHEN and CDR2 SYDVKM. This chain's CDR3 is CASSSAWPGGAYNEQFF. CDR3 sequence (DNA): TGTGCCAGCAGTTCTGCCTGGCCGGGGGGGGCCTACAATGAGCAGTTCTTC.

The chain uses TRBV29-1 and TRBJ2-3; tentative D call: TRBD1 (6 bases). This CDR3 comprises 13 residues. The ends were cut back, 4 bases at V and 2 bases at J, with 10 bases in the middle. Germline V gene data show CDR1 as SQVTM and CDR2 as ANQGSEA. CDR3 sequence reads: CSVGQAYTDTQYF. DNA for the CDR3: TGCAGCGTTGGACAGGCCTACACAGATACGCAGTATTTT.

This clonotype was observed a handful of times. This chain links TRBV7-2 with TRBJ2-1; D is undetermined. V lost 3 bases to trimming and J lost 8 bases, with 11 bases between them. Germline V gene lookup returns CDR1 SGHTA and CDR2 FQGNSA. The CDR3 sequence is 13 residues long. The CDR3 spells CASSFSSSHEQFF. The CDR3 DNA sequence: TGTGCCAGCAGCTTTAGTTCGTCCCATGAGCAGTTCTTC.

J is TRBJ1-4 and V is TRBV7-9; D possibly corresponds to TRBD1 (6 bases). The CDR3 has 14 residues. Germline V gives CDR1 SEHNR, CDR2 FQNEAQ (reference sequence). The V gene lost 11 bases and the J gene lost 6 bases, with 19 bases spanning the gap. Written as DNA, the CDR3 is TGTGCCGGAGCGACAGGAGACGCGTATGAAAAACTGTTTTTT. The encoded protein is CAGATGDAYEKLFF.